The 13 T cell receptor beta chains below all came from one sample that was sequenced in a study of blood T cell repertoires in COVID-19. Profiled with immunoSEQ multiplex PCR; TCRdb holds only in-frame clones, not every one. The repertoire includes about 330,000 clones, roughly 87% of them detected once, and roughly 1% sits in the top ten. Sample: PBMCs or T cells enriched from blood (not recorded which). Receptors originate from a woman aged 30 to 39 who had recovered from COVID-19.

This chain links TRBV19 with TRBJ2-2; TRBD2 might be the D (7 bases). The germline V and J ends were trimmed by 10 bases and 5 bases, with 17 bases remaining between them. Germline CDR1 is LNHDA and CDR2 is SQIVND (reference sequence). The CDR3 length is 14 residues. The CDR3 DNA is TGTGCCACGAACCGGGGGGCGAGGACCGGGGAGCTGTTTTTT. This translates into CATNRGARTGELFF.

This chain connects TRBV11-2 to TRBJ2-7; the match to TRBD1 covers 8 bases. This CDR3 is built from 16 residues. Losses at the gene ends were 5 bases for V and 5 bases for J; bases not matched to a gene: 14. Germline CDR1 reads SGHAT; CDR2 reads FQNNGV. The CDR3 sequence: CASSRQTGTGFDEQYF. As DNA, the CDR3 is TGTGCCAGCAGCCGGCAAACCGGGACAGGATTCGACGAGCAGTACTTC.

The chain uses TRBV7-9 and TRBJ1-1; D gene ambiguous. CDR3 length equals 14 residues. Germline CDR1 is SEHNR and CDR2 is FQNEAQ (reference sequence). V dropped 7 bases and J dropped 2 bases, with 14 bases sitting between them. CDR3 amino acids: CASNTVAGNTEAFF. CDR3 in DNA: TGTGCCAGCAACACCGTCGCGGGAAACACTGAAGCTTTCTTT.

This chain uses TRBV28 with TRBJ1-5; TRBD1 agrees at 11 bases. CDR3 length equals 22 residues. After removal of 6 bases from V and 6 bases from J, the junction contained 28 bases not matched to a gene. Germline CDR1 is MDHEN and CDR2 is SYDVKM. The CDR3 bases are TGTGCCAGCAGACCACACCCCAGCGGGCCCCAGGGACAGGGGGGGATGAGTCAGCCCCAGCATTTT. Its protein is CASRPHPSGPQGQGGMSQPQHF.

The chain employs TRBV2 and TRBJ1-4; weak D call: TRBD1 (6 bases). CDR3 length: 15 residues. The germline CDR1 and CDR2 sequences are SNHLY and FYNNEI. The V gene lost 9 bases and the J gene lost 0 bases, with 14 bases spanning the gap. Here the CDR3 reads CASRQESATNEKLFF. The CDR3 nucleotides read TGTGCCAGTCGACAGGAGAGTGCAACTAATGAAAAACTGTTTTTT.

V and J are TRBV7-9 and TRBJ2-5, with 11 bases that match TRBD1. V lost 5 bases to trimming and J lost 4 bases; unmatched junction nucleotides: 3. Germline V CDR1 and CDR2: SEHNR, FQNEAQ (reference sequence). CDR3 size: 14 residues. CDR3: CASSQDRGRETQYF. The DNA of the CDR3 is TGTGCCAGCAGCCAGGACAGGGGGCGAGAGACCCAGTACTTC. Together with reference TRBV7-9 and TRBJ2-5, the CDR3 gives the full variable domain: DTGVSQNPRHKITKRGQNVTFRCDPISEHNRLYWYRQTLGQGPEFLTYFQNEAQLEKSRLLSDRFSAERPKGSFSTLEIQRTEQGDSAMYLCASSQDRGRETQYFGPGTRLLVL.

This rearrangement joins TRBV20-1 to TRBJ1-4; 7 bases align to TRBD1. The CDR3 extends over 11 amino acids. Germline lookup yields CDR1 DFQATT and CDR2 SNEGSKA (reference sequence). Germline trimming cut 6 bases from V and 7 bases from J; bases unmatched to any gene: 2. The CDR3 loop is CSAGQVEKLFF. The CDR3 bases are TGCAGTGCCGGACAGGTTGAAAAACTGTTTTTT.

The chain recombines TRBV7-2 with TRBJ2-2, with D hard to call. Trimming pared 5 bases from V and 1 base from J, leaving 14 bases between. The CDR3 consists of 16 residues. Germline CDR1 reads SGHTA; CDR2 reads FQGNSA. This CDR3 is CASSPVGSLNTGELFF. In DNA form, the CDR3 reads TGTGCCAGCAGCCCGGTGGGTAGCCTGAACACCGGGGAGCTGTTTTTT.

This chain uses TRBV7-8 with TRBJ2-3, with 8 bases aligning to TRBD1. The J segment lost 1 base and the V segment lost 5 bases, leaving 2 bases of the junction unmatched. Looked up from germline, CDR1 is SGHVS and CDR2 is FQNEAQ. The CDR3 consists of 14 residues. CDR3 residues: CASSRRGRTDTQYF. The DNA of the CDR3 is TGTGCCAGCAGCCGCAGGGGGCGCACAGATACGCAGTATTTT.

The CDR3 here is CASSRDFTTDTQYF. CDR3 bases: TGTGCCAGCAGCCGGGACTTTACCACAGATACGCAGTATTTT. This chain joins TRBV7-2 and TRBJ2-3, with D perhaps TRBD2 (6 bases). The germline gives CDR1 SGHTA, CDR2 FQGNSA. CDR3 size: 14 residues. The V end was cut by 5 bases, the J end by 2 bases, with 11 bases between.

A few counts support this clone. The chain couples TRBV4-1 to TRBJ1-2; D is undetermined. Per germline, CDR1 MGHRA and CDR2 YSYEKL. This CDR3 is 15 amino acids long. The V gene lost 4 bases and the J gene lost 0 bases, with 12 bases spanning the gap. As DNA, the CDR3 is TGCGCCAGCAGCCGGGTCGAAGACTCTAACTATGGCTACACCTTC. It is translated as CASSRVEDSNYGYTF.

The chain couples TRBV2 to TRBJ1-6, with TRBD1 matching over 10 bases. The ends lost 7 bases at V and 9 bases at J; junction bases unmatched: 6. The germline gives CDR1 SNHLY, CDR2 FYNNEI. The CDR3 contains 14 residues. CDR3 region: CASTNRDRGSPLHF. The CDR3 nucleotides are TGTGCCAGCACCAACCGGGACAGGGGTTCACCCCTCCACTTT.

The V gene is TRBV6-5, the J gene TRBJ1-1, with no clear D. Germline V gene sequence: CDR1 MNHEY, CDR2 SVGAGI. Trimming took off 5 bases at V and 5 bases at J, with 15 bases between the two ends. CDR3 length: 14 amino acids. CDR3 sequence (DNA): TGTGCCAGCAGTCCTCTTGAGGCGGGGACTGAAGCTTTCTTT. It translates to CASSPLEAGTEAFF.